Presented here are 2 T cell receptor beta chains from one specimen sequenced in a study of T cell responses to AZD1222 COVID-19 vaccine. Data came from immunoSEQ multiplex PCR; TCRdb stores just in-frame clones and leaves some out. The sample holds more than 140,000 clones, 70% to 90% seen once. Source: peripheral blood, taken on day 0 of AZD1222 vaccination. These receptors were collected from an adult in good health.

The chain has TRBV6-6 and TRBJ1-1; D possibly corresponds to TRBD1 (6 bases). CDR1 is MNHNY, CDR2 SVGAGI, per germline (reference sequence). The CDR3 contains 14 residues. Trimming pared 6 bases from V and 1 base from J, leaving 12 bases between. In DNA, the CDR3 is TGTGCCAGCAGCCCCGGGACACCGAACACTGAAGCTTTCTTT. Translated, it gives CASSPGTPNTEAFF.

This chain joins TRBV5-1 and TRBJ2-2; TRBD2 aligns across 7 bases. Germline V gene sequence: CDR1 SGHRS, CDR2 YFSETQ. The trim removed 5 bases at V and 3 bases at J, leaving 7 bases unmatched. There are 15 residues in the CDR3. The CDR3 DNA reads TGCGCCAGCAGTCCCCGGGGGGAGGACACCGGGGAGCTGTTTTTT. It yields the protein CASSPRGEDTGELFF.